This T cell receptor beta chain was profiled in a study of T cell changes during pregnancy in multiple sclerosis. The CDR3 has 18 residues. Germline loops: CDR1 SNHLY, CDR2 FYNNEI. Deletions cut 6 bases from V and 1 base from J, with 21 bases between. The method was immunoSEQ multiplex PCR; TCRdb's version includes in-frame clones alone and lacks a portion of them. The table has roughly 45,000 clones, over 90% seen once; the top ten hold 5.5% to 7.5%. The receptor comes from a female donor with multiple sclerosis, enrolled in a pregnancy study. This sequence joins TRBV2 and TRBJ1-4, with no clear D. Source: CD8+ T cells from peripheral blood mononuclear cells, taken in the first trimester of pregnancy. The CDR3 DNA follows: TGTGCCAGCAGCTACTCCTCGGCCGGGGAAGGAACTAATGAAAAACTGTTTTTT. It is translated as CASSYSSAGEGTNEKLFF.